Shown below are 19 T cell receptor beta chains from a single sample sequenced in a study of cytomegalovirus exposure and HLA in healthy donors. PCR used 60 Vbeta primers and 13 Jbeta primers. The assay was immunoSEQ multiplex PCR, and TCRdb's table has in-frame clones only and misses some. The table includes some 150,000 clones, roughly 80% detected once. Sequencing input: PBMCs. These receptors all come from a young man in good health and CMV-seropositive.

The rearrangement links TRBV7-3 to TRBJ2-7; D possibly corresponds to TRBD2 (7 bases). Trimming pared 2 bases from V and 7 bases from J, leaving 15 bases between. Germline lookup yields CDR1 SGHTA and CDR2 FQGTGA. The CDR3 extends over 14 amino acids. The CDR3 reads CASSLEGGAGEQYF. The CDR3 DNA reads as TGTGCCAGCAGCTTAGAGGGGGGGGCGGGGGAGCAGTACTTC. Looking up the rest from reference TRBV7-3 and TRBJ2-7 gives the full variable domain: GAGVSQTPSNKVTEKGKYVELRCDPISGHTALYWYRQSLGQGPEFLIYFQGTGAADDSGLPNDRFFAVRPEGSVSTLKIQRTERGDSAVYLCASSLEGGAGEQYFGPGTRLTVT.

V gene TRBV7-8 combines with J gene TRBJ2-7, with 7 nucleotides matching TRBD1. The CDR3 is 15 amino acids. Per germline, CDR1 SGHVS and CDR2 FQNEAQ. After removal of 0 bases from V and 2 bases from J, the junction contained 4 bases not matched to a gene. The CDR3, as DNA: TGTGCCAGCAGCTTAGCTGGACAGGTTACCTACGAGCAGTACTTC. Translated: CASSLAGQVTYEQYF.

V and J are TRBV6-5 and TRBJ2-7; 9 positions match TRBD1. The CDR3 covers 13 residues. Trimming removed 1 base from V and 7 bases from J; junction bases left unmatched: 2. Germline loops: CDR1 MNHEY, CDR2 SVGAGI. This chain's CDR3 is CASSYFDRGEQYF. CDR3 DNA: TGTGCCAGCAGTTACTTCGACAGGGGGGAGCAGTACTTC.

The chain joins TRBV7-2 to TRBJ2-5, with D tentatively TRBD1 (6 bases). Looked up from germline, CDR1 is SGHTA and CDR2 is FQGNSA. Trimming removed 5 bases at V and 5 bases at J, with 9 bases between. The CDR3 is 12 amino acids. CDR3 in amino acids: CASSPDRETQYF. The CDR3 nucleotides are TGTGCCAGCAGCCCAGACAGGGAGACCCAGTACTTC.

The CDR3 loop is CASIEDLTDTQYF. The CDR3 DNA reads TGTGCCAGCATTGAGGATTTGACAGATACGCAGTATTTT. The rearrangement links TRBV27 to TRBJ2-3; no definite D call. The CDR3 consists of 13 residues. The germline V gene has CDR1 MNHEY and CDR2 SMNVEV (reference sequence). Between the trimmed V and J ends, which lost 7 bases and 3 bases, there was a span of 11 bases.

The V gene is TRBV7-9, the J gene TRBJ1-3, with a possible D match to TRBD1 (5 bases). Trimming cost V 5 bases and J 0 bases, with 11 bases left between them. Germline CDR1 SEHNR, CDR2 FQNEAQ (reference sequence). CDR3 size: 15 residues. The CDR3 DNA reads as TGTGCCAGCAGCAAAAGGGGACTCTCTGGAAACACCATATATTTT. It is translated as CASSKRGLSGNTIYF.

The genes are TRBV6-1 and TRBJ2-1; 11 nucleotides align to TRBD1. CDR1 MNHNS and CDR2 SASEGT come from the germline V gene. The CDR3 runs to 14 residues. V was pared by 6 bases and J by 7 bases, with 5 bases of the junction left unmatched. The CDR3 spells CASRTGTGGNEQFF. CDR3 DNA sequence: TGTGCCAGCAGAACTGGGACAGGGGGGAATGAGCAGTTCTTC.

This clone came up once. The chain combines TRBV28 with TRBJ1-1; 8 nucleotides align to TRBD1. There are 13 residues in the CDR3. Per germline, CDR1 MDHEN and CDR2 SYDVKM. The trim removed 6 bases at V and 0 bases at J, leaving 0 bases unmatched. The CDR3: CASRGQVNTEAFF. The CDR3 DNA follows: TGTGCCAGCAGGGGACAGGTGAACACTGAAGCTTTCTTT.

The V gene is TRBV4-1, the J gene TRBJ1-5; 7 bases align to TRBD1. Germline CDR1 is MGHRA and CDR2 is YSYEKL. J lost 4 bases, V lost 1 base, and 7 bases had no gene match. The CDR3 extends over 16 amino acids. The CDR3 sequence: CASSQAMDRPNQPQHF. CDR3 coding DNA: TGCGCCAGCAGCCAAGCCATGGACAGGCCGAATCAGCCCCAGCATTTT.

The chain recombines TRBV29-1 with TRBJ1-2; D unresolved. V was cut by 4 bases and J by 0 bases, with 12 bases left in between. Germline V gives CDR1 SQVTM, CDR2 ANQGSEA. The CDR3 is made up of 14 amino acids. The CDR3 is CSVAEAGANYGYTF. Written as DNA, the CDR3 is TGCAGCGTTGCGGAGGCAGGAGCTAACTATGGCTACACCTTC.

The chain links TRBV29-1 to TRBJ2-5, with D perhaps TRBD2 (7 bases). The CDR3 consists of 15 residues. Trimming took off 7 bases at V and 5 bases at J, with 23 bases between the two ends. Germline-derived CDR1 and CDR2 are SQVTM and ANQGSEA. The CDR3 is CSGGDRWGGLETQYF. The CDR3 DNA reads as TGCAGCGGCGGAGACAGATGGGGGGGGCTGGAGACCCAGTACTTC.

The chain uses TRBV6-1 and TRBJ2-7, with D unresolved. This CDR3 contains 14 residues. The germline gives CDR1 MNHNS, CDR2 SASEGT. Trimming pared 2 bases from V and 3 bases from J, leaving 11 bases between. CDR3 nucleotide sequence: TGTGCCAGCAGTGAAAGGAACAGCCACTACGAGCAGTACTTC. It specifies CASSERNSHYEQYF.

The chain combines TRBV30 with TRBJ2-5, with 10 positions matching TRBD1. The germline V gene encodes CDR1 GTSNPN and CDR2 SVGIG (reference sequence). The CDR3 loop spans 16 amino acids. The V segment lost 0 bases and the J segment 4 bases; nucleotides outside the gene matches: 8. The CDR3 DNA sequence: TGTGCCTGGAGTGTTCGACAGGGGGCTTTCGTAGAGACCCAGTACTTC. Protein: CAWSVRQGAFVETQYF.

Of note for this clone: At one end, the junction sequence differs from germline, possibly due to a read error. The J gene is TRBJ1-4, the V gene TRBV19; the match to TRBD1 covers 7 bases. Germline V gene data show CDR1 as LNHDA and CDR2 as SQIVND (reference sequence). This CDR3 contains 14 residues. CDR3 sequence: CTSRGVATNEKLFF. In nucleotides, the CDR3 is TGTACCAGCAGGGGGGTTGCAACTAATGAAAAACTGTTTTTT.

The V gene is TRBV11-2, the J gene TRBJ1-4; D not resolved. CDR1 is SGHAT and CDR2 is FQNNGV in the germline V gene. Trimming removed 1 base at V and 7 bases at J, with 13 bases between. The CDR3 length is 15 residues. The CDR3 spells CASSLAGNGGEKLFF. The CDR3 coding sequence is TGTGCCAGCAGCTTAGCTGGAAACGGCGGTGAAAAACTGTTTTTT.

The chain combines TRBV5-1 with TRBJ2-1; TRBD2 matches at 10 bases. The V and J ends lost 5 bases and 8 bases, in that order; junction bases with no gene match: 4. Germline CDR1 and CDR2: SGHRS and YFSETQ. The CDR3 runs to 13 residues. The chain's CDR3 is CASRRTSGDEQFF. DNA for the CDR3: TGCGCCAGCAGGAGGACTAGCGGTGATGAGCAGTTCTTC.

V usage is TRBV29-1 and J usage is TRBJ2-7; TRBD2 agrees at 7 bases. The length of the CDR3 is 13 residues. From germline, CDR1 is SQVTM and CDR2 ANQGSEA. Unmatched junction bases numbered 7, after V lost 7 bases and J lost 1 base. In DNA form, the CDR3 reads TGCAGCGCTCTAGCGGCCGGGTCCTACGAGCAGTACTTC. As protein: CSALAAGSYEQYF.

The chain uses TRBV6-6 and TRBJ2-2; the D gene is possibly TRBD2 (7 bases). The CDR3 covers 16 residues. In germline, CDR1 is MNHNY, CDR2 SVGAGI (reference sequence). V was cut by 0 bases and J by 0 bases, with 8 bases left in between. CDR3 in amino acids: CASSYSGGPNTGELFF. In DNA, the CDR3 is TGTGCCAGCAGTTACTCCGGGGGGCCGAACACCGGGGAGCTGTTTTTT.

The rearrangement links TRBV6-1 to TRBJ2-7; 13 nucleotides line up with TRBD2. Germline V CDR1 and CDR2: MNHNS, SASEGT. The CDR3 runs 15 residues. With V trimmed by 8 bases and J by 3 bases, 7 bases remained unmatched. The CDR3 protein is CASGRLAGGNYEQYF. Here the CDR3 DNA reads TGTGCCAGCGGAAGACTAGCGGGGGGAAACTACGAGCAGTACTTC.